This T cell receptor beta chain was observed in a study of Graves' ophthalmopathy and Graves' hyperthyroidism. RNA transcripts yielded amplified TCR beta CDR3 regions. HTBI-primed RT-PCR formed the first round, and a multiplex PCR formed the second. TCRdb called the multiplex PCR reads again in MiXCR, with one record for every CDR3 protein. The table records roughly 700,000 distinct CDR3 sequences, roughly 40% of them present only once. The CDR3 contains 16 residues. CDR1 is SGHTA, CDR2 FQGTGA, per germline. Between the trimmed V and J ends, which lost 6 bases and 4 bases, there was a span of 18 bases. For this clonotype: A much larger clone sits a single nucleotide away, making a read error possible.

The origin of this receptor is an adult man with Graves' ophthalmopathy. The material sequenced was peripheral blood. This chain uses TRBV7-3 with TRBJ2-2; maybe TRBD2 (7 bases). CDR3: CASRTMPGGVTGELFF. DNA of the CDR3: TGTGCCAGCAGGACGATGCCGGGGGGCGTCACCGGGGAGCTGTTTTTT.